Described below is a single T cell receptor beta chain sequence and its context. No antigen is known for it. The sample originates from a study of identical twins. From the 5' RACE reads, TCRdb called clonotypes with MiXCR, one entry per CDR3 protein. This sample yields hundreds of thousands of distinct CDR3 sequences, of which around 20% are seen a single time; roughly 4.3% belongs to the top ten. General study points: Modelling approaches yielded underestimates of out-of-frame TCR alpha sharing between monozygotic twins.

The germline V and J ends were trimmed by 5 bases and 3 bases, with 15 bases remaining between them. Germline V CDR1 and CDR2: DFQATT, SNEGSKA (reference sequence). The CDR3 has 14 residues. This same sample was also part of a study on T cells expressing NK-cell markers.

The sequenced material came from PBMCs. V and J are TRBV20-1 and TRBJ2-3; D may be TRBD1 (7 bases). The source of this sequence is a woman under 30 in good health. The CDR3 coding sequence is TGCAGTGCTCCCAGGGGGACTTTTACAGATACGCAGTATTTT. It codes for CSAPRGTFTDTQYF.